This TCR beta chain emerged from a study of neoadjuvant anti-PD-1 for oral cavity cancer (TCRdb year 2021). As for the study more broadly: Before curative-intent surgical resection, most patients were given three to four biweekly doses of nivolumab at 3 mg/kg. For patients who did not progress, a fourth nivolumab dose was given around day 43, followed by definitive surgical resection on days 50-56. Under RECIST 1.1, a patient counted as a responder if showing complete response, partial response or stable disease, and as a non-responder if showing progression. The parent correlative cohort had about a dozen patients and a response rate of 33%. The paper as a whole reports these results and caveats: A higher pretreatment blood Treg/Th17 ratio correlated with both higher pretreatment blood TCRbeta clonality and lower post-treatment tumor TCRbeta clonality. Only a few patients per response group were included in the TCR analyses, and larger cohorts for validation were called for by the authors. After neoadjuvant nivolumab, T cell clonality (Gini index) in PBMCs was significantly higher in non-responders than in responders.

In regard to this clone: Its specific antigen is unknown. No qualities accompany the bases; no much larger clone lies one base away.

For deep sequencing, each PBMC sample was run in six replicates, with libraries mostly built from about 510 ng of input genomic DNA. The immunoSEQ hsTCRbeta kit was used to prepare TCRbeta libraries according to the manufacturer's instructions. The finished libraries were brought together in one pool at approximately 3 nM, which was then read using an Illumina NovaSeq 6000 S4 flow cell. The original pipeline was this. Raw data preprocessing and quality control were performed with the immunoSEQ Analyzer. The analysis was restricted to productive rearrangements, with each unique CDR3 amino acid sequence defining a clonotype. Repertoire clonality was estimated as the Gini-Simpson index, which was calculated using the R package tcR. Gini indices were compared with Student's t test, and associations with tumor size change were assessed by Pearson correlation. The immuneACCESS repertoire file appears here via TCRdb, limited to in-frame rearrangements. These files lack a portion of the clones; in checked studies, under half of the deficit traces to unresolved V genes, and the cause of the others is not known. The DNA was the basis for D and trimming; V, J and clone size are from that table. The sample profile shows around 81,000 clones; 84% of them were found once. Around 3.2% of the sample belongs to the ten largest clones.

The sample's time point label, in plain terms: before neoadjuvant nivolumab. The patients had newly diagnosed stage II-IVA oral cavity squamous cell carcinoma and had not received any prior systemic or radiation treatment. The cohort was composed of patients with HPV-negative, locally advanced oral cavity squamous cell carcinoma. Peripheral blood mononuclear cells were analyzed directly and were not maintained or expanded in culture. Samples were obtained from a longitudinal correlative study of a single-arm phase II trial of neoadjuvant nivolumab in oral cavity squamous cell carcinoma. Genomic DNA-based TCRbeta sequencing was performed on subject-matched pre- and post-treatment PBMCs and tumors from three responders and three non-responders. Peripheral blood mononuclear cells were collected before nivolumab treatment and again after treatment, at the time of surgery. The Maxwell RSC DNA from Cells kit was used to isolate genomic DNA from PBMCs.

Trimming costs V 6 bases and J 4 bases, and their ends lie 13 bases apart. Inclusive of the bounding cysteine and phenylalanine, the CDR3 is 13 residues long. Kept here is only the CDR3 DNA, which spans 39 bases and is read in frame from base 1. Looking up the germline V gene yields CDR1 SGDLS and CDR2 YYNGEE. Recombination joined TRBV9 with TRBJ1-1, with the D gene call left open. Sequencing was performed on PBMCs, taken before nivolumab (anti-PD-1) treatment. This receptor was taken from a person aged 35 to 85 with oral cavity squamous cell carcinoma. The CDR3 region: CASNAVEGTEAFF. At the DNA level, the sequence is TGTGCCAGCAACGCCGTCGAAGGCACTGAAGCTTTCTTT.